This T cell receptor beta chain was recovered during a study of blood T cell repertoires in COVID-19 (dated by TCRdb to 2020 to 2021). About the investigation overall: Samples from collaborators originated in the United States, Italy and Spain and spanned both the acute and convalescent phases of COVID-19. Samples came from the ongoing ImmuneRACE study (first 160 participants) plus 1,254 subjects from 6 global collaborators. Deeply sampled blood TCRbeta repertoires from subjects exposed to, actively infected with, or recovered from COVID-19 were included in the dataset. Where HLA class I and class II types were available, the types were taken from metadata supplied by the sample provider, not from assay-based typing. Sample metadata almost always included a de-identified subject ID, COVID-19 status, age in years and sex. The material from the prospective study consisted of cDNA or gDNA derived from T cells, B-cell-depleted T cells, or PBMCs. The repertoires were released in a freely available public database intended as a resource for research on the immune response to SARS-CoV-2. Summary of the overall study and its limitations: The amount of clinical and demographic metadata varied by source and participant and was provided uncurated.

The immunoSEQ Assay, a bias-controlled multiplex PCR, was used to amplify TCRbeta CDR3 regions from genomic DNA. The authors processed their data as follows. The number of nucleated cells in each sample was estimated by amplification of reference gene primers within the assay. To quantify the absolute abundance of each unique TCRbeta CDR3 rearrangement, sequence reads were collapsed and filtered. For each sample, productive Simpson clonality was calculated as the square root of Simpson's diversity index across productive rearrangements. TCRdb took this table from immuneACCESS and kept in-frame rearrangements with V and J called. Such tables lack part of the clones; where checked against another copy, unresolved V genes explain under half of the gap, and the rest is unexplained. Clone size and the V and J calls come from that table; the DNA yielded D and trimming. For this sample there are about 240,000 clones; 87% appear just once. The ten largest clonotypes hold about 7% of the sample.

In its sample, this clone was seen once. Its antigen remains unidentified. Per-base quality was not reported, and no clone a single base away is much larger than it. The CDR3 starts with the cysteine, ends with the phenylalanine, and has 16 residues. Of the read, only the CDR3 DNA is kept; its 48 bases are in frame from base 1. V and J are trimmed by 9 bases and 8 bases, and the gene matches miss 17 bases of the junction. Sequences MNHNY (CDR1) and SVGAGI (CDR2) are obtained from the germline V gene (reference sequence). A second Seattle source provided samples from volunteer blood donors who had recovered from COVID-19. The collaborating institutions used their own protocols to collect whole blood in K2EDTA tubes. For TCRbeta analysis, collaborators shipped samples in one of three forms: frozen whole blood, isolated PBMCs, or DNA extracted from either of those sample types.

The sample was peripheral blood. This receptor chain uses TRBV6-6 and TRBJ1-4; 8 middle bases align to TRBD1. This receptor was identified in a man between 60 and 70 years old who had recovered from COVID-19. The DNA is TGTGCCAGTAACGGACAGGGAGGGCTGCCGGGGGAAAAACTGTTTTTT. Translated, this gives CASNGQGGLPGEKLFF.